The sequence of this TCR beta chain was determined in a study of spatial heterogeneity in lung cancer (dated by TCRdb to about 2019). Some background on the complete study: The donors were 60 to 80 patients from the lung TRACERx cohort who had early-stage, untreated non-small cell lung cancer. In the raw uncorrected reads, each unique combination of TCR and UMI appeared on average more than ten times. In non-small cell lung cancer, the study made a quantitative comparison of TCR alpha and beta repertoires among multiple tumor regions, matched nontumor lung and blood. At surgery, 200 to 250 tumor regions, around 67 matched nontumor lung samples and 50 to 60 PBMC samples were TCR-sequenced for both alpha and beta chains. More beta-chain than alpha-chain transcripts were consistently detected, likely reflecting higher beta-chain transcript abundance. Follow-up PBMC samples were sequenced whenever the samples were available, and the median time to follow-up was approximately 24 months after resection. Nonsynonymous mutation counts, determined by whole-exome sequencing of tumor tissue, were related to TCR repertoire features.

This clonotype was seen at least ten times. Its specific antigen is unknown. No base quality values were provided; no much bigger clone lies one nucleotide off. In the paper's terms, the time point label means: blood at routine non-recurrence follow-up after resection. Without any cell sorting, TCR sequencing was performed on whole RNA extracted either from tumor and nontumor lung tissue or from cryopreserved PBMC samples. Only patients with enough RNA available from two or more tumor regions were chosen for TCR sequencing. General conclusions and limits of the study: Additional single-cell paired TCR alpha and beta sequencing was considered necessary to confirm, at a functional level, the hypothesis that regional TCRs recognize regional mutations. Ubiquitous expanded tumor TCRs were found in blood more often at tumor resection than at routine follow-up. Only roughly 15 patients were included in comparisons of baseline and follow-up blood repertoires.

In the germline V gene, CDR1 corresponds to SGDLS and CDR2 to YYNGEE. Trimming costs V 4 bases and J 5 bases, and their ends lie 25 bases apart. Including cysteine and phenylalanine, the CDR3 has 17 amino acids. Kept here is only the CDR3 DNA, which spans 51 bases and is read in frame from base 1. The library was prepared using 5' RACE. These reads were obtained on a NextSeq 500. To allow correction of PCR and sequencing errors, the TCR library protocol tagged every TCR cDNA molecule with a unique molecular identifier. In the paper's pipeline: TCR identification, UMI-based error correction and CDR3 extraction were performed with Decombinator tools. Expanded TCRs were defined as those above a frequency of 2 per 1,000, corresponding to the top 1% of the tumor frequency distribution. Each repertoire was subsampled 100 times to 5,000 TCRs, after which Renyi diversity was computed with the R vegan package. CDR3 similarity networks were built from amino acid triplet string-kernel similarity, with CDR3s being connected when pairwise similarity was above 0.82. TCRdb itself trimmed the public reads at Q25 with fastp, ran MiXCR and retained productive beta chains. Each record represents a unique CDR3 protein, reported with the most common genes and DNA among its rows. The authors' filters were not applied to this entry. The sample table holds about 33,000 distinct CDR3 sequences, of which 10% were seen once. In total, the top ten clones hold 28% of the sample.

The TCR sequence derives from a female donor with early-stage non-small cell lung cancer. Source: PBMCs, taken at follow-up. Recombination linked TRBV9 to TRBJ2-7; a tentative D call is TRBD2 (5 bases match). DNA sequence: TGTGCCAGCAGCCCGGAGGCCCACGGGCCGGGTTCCCACGAGCAGTACTTC. It translates as CASSPEAHGPGSHEQYF.